What follows is one T cell receptor beta chain and its context. The PCR ran on 60 Vbeta and 13 Jbeta primers. The protocol was immunoSEQ multiplex PCR, while the TCRdb copy is restricted to in-frame clones and leaves out a portion. The sample shows about 180,000 clones, approximately 80% of them seen only once. The data derive from a study of cytomegalovirus exposure and HLA in healthy donors. Whole-study context: Unique TCRs from HLA-typed donors, roughly 89 million of them, were held in an early data release. For the approximately 430 genotyped donors, more than 65% fell within the Caucasian-associated ancestry cluster.

CDR1 and CDR2 (germline): SGHDT, YYEEEE. The CDR3 runs to 15 residues. The V end lost 0 bases, the J end lost 4 bases, and 13 bases lay between the germline ends. This TCR derives from a girl aged 5-17 years in good health and CMV-seropositive. What was sequenced was PBMCs. The chain recombines TRBV5-6 with TRBJ1-2; the D gene is possibly TRBD1 (6 bases). Written as DNA, the CDR3 is TGTGCCAGCAGCTTGGGAGGGCCAGGGGTCTATGGCTACACCTTC. This gives the protein CASSLGGPGVYGYTF. Filled out from reference TRBV5-6 and TRBJ1-2, the complete variable domain reads DAGVTQSPTHLIKTRGQQVTLRCSPKSGHDTVSWYQQALGQGPQFIFQYYEEEERQRGNFPDRFSGHQFPNYSSELNVNALLLGDSALYLCASSLGGPGVYGYTFGSGTRLTVV.